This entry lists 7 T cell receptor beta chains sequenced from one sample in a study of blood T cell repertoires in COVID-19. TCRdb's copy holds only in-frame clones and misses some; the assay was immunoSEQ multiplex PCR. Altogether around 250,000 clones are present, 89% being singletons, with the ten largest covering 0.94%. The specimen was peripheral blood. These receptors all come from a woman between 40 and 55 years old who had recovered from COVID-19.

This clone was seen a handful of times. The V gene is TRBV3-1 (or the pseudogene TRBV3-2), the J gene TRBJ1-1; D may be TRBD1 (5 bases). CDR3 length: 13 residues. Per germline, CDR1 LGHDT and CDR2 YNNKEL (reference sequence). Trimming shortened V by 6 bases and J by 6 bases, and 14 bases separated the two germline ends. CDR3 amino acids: CASRAGTGAEAFF. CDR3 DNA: TGTGCCAGCAGAGCTGGAACAGGAGCTGAAGCTTTCTTT.

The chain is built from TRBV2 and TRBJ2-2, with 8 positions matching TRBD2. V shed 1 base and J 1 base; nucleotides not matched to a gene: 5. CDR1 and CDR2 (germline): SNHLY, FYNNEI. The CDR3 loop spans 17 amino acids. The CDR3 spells CASSEDALAVNTGELFF. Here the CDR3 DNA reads TGTGCCAGCAGTGAAGATGCACTAGCGGTGAACACCGGGGAGCTGTTTTTT.

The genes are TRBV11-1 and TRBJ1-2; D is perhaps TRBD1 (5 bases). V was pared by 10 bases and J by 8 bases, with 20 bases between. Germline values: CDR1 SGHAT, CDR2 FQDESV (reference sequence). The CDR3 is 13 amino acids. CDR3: CAMRGIKGQGYTF. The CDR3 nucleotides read TGTGCCATGCGGGGGATAAAGGGTCAGGGCTACACCTTC. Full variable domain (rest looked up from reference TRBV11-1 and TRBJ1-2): EAEVAQSPRYKITEKSQAVAFWCDPISGHATLYWYRQILGQGPELLVQFQDESVVDDSQLPKDRFSAERLKGVDSTLKIQPAELGDSAMYLCAMRGIKGQGYTFGSGTRLTVV.

For the CDR3, the DNA is TGTGCCTGGAGTAGCCTGAAGGAAAAACTGTTTTTT. The encoded protein is CAWSSLKEKLFF. This chain uses TRBV30 with TRBJ1-4; no clear D gene. There are 12 residues in the CDR3. V was clipped by 2 bases and J by 8 bases, with 9 bases between them. Germline V gives CDR1 GTSNPN, CDR2 SVGIG (reference sequence).

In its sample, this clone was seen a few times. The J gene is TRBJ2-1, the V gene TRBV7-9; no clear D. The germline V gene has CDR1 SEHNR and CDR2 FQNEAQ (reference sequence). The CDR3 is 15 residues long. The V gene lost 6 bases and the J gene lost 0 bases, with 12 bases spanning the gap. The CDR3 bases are TGTGCCAGCAGGACTCGAGAAAGCTCCTACAATGAGCAGTTCTTC. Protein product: CASRTRESSYNEQFF.

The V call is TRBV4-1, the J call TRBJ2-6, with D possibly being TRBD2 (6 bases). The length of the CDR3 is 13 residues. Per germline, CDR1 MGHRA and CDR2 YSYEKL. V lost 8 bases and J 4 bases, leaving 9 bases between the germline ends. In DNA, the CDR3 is TGCGCCAGCCACAGCGGGGGGGCCAACGTCCTGACTTTC. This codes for CASHSGGANVLTF.

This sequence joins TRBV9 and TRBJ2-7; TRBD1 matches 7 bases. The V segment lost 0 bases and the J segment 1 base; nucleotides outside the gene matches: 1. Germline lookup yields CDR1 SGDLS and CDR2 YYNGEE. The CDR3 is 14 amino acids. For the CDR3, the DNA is TGTGCCAGCAGCGTAGAGGACAGGTCCTACGAGCAGTACTTC. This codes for CASSVEDRSYEQYF.